This T cell receptor beta chain was obtained from a study of T cell responses to AZD1222 COVID-19 vaccine. Whole-study context: Second doses were pooled across both intervals (about 4 or about 12 weeks). Findings and limits, study-wide: There were repertoire samples only from the period after the peak T cell response. Only a handful of people who got AZD1222 tested seropositive at baseline.

Germline V gene data show CDR1 as SGHAT and CDR2 as FQNNGV. Trimming shortened V by 4 bases and J by 11 bases, and 17 bases separated the two germline ends. CDR3 length: 14 amino acids. Clones were sequenced by immunoSEQ multiplex PCR, and TCRdb holds only the in-frame ones, with some missing. Of roughly 100,000 clones detected, about 93% appear once; the ten largest clones hold 5%. On this clone: Its antigen is still unknown.

The receptor's source is an adult in good health. The sample was peripheral blood, taken on day 0 of AZD1222 vaccination. The rearrangement uses TRBV11-2 and TRBJ1-4; no reliable D call. CDR3 sequence (DNA): TGTGCCAGCAGCTCTGGCAGACAATTTGGCAAACTGTTTTTT. As protein: CASSSGRQFGKLFF.